This TCR beta chain was found in a study of blood T cell repertoires in COVID-19. About the study: The origin of the acute and convalescent COVID-19 samples was the United States, Italy and Spain. In each case, the material was cDNA or gDNA derived from T cells, B-cell-depleted T cells, or PBMCs.

V was clipped by 4 bases and J by 8 bases; unmatched bases: 17. The CDR3 is 16 amino acids. Per the germline V gene, CDR1 is SGHRS and CDR2 is YFSETQ. In the study's own analysis: Estimated nucleated cell counts came from reference gene primer amplification. The table came from immunoSEQ multiplex PCR; TCRdb's copy has only in-frame clones and leaves some out. That table supplies the V and J calls and clone size; D and trimming were determined from the DNA. The sample yields 250,000 to 300,000 clones, approximately 90% seen once. This receptor was taken from a woman aged 45-65 years who had recovered from COVID-19. The rearrangement links TRBV5-1 to TRBJ1-1; 7 nucleotides align to TRBD1. Sequencing was performed on peripheral blood. The CDR3 DNA sequence: TGCGCCAGCAGCCTCCAGGGACAGCCCTTAGCGAAAGAAGCTTTCTTT. Translation: CASSLQGQPLAKEAFF.